This entry lists 26 T cell receptor beta chains sequenced from one sample in a study of blood T cell repertoires in COVID-19. Sequencing was performed with immunoSEQ multiplex PCR; in TCRdb, only in-frame clones are kept and a portion is missing. The sample records fewer than 450,000 clones, roughly 91% being singletons. Source material: PBMCs or T cells enriched from blood (not recorded which). Receptors originate from a man aged 18 to 30 who had recovered from COVID-19.

V usage is TRBV27 and J usage is TRBJ1-4; no firm D call. In germline, CDR1 is MNHEY, CDR2 SMNVEV (reference sequence). Deletions cut 6 bases from V and 14 bases from J, with 13 bases between. The CDR3 has 11 amino acids. CDR3: CASRREIKLFF. CDR3 sequence (DNA): TGTGCCAGCAGACGGGAGATAAAGCTGTTTTTT.

The rearrangement links TRBV27 to TRBJ1-6; TRBD1 is a possible D gene (6 bases). V gave up 5 bases and J gave up 1 base, with 15 bases separating them. The CDR3 runs 17 residues. Germline assignment: CDR1 MNHEY and CDR2 SMNVEV (reference sequence). The CDR3 sequence: CASSRGTGGSYNSPLHF. The CDR3 bases are TGTGCCAGCAGTAGGGGGACGGGGGGGTCCTATAATTCACCCCTCCACTTT.

CDR3: CASSPTKTATNTGELFF. CDR3 bases: TGTGCCAGCAGCCCAACTAAGACAGCAACGAACACCGGGGAGCTGTTTTTT. This sequence joins TRBV3-1 (or the pseudogene TRBV3-2) and TRBJ2-2; D possibly corresponds to TRBD1 (5 bases). The CDR3 spans 17 residues. CDR1 and CDR2 from the germline V gene are LGHDT and YNNKEL (reference sequence). Trimming took 4 bases from V and 0 from J, leaving 15 bases between them.

Written as DNA, the CDR3 is TGTGCCAGCGCTCCTTCCCAGTCTAGCGGGAGTTATGAGCAGTACTTC. This gives the protein CASAPSQSSGSYEQYF. V gene TRBV19 combines with J gene TRBJ2-7, with 10 bases lining up with TRBD2. Germline V gene data show CDR1 as LNHDA and CDR2 as SQIVND (reference sequence). V was clipped by 9 bases and J by 7 bases; unmatched bases: 18. This CDR3 is 16 amino acids long.

The chain has TRBV7-9 and TRBJ1-6; 7 nucleotides align to TRBD1. The CDR3 totals 14 residues. Unmatched junction bases numbered 2, after V lost 5 bases and J lost 4 bases. The germline V gene encodes CDR1 SEHNR and CDR2 FQNEAQ (reference sequence). In DNA form, the CDR3 reads TGTGCCAGCAGCGTGGGACAGTATAATTCACCCCTCCACTTT. Encoded protein: CASSVGQYNSPLHF.

This chain connects TRBV9 to TRBJ1-1, with 8 bases fitting TRBD1. Losses at the gene ends were 0 bases for V and 3 bases for J; bases not matched to a gene: 7. Germline loops: CDR1 SGDLS, CDR2 YYNGEE. The CDR3 has 16 amino acids. The CDR3 region is CASSVGPAGGYTEAFF. The CDR3 DNA follows: TGTGCCAGCAGCGTAGGTCCGGCAGGGGGCTACACTGAAGCTTTCTTT.

V and J are TRBV7-3 and TRBJ2-3, with TRBD2 identical over 14 bases. Germline V gene lookup returns CDR1 SGHTA and CDR2 FQGTGA. Trimming took 4 bases from V and 3 from J; bases not matched to a gene: 9. The CDR3 consists of 18 residues. The CDR3 DNA reads as TGTGCCAGCAGCTCTCCGACTAGCGGGGGGGCAAGTACAGATACGCAGTATTTT. It codes for CASSSPTSGGASTDTQYF. The whole variable domain, remainder taken from reference TRBV7-3 and TRBJ2-3, is GAGVSQTPSNKVTEKGKYVELRCDPISGHTALYWYRQSLGQGPEFLIYFQGTGAADDSGLPNDRFFAVRPEGSVSTLKIQRTERGDSAVYLCASSSPTSGGASTDTQYFGPGTRLTVL.

The chain has TRBV7-8 and TRBJ2-7, with TRBD1 matching 10 bases. J lost 0 bases, V lost 4 bases, and 3 bases had no gene match. The CDR3 extends over 15 amino acids. Germline V gives CDR1 SGHVS, CDR2 FQNEAQ. The CDR3 region has the DNA TGTGCCAGCAGCTACGGGACAGGGGCCTCCTACGAGCAGTACTTC. The encoded protein is CASSYGTGASYEQYF.

The chain carries TRBV5-6 and TRBJ1-5; TRBD1 agrees at 7 bases. The CDR3 covers 15 residues. Germline lookup yields CDR1 SGHDT and CDR2 YYEEEE. V was pared by 4 bases and J by 6 bases, with 10 bases of the junction left unmatched. The CDR3 coding sequence is TGTGCCAGCAGCATAGACAGGGCCCGCGCTCAGCCCCAGCATTTT. Translated, it gives CASSIDRARAQPQHF.

In this sample, this clone turned up a few times. This rearrangement joins TRBV2 to TRBJ1-2, with D possibly TRBD1 on 5 matching bases. This CDR3 comprises 12 residues. V was clipped by 8 bases and J by 8 bases, with 15 bases between them. CDR1 and CDR2 from the germline V gene are SNHLY and FYNNEI. Here the CDR3 DNA reads TGTGCCAGCGTGCTACAGGCTCAGGGCTACACCTTC. Amino acids: CASVLQAQGYTF.

V gene TRBV29-1 combines with J gene TRBJ2-2, with 8 bases identical to TRBD2. The germline CDR1 and CDR2 sequences are SQVTM and ANQGSEA. The CDR3 loop spans 14 amino acids. Trimming took 3 bases from V and 4 from J; bases not matched to a gene: 4. The CDR3 is CSVDLAGSTGELFF. Here the CDR3 DNA reads TGCAGCGTTGATTTAGCGGGAAGCACCGGGGAGCTGTTTTTT.

CDR3 nucleotide sequence: TGTGCCAGCAGCCAAGATGGGGACAGTAGCAATCAGCCCCAGCATTTT. The encoded protein is CASSQDGDSSNQPQHF. V is TRBV4-2 and J is TRBJ1-5; 7 bases are a match to TRBD1. Trimming cost V 0 bases and J 0 bases; bases outside gene matches: 2. The CDR3 contains 16 residues. Germline CDR1 LGHNA, CDR2 YNFKEQ.

The chain joins TRBV5-1 to TRBJ1-4; D gene unclear. The CDR3 spans 14 residues. The germline CDR1 and CDR2 sequences are SGHRS and YFSETQ. Trimming cost V 4 bases and J 7 bases, with 14 bases left between them. DNA of the CDR3: TGCGCCAGCAGCGAGTCCCAGGCGCGTGAAAAACTGTTTTTT. This translates into CASSESQAREKLFF.

The rearrangement links TRBV10-3 to TRBJ1-5; 9 bases fit TRBD1. Per the germline V gene, CDR1 is ENHRY and CDR2 is SYGVKD. The CDR3 is made up of 15 amino acids. V dropped 6 bases and J dropped 2; count of bases not matched to a gene: 5. The CDR3: CAISATGGGNQPQHF. The CDR3, as DNA: TGTGCCATCAGCGCGACAGGGGGAGGCAATCAGCCCCAGCATTTT.

The chain joins TRBV19 to TRBJ1-5, with D possibly being TRBD1 (5 bases). Between the trimmed V and J ends, which lost 4 bases and 1 base, there was a span of 11 bases. This CDR3 has 15 amino acids. Germline CDR1 reads LNHDA; CDR2 reads SQIVND (reference sequence). The DNA for the CDR3 is TGTGCCAGTAGTACAGGGCCTGAGAGCAATCAGCCCCAGCATTTT. It codes for CASSTGPESNQPQHF.

On this clone itself: The sample carries other DNA sequences with the same CDR3. This sequence joins TRBV5-1 and TRBJ1-3; D remains ambiguous. Germline lookup yields CDR1 SGHRS and CDR2 YFSETQ. This CDR3 comprises 15 residues. Trimming left V 0 bases short and J 0 bases short, with 7 bases between. In nucleotides, the CDR3 is TGCGCCAGCAGCTTGGGCAGTACCTCTGGAAACACCATATATTTT. It translates to CASSLGSTSGNTIYF.

The chain links TRBV19 to TRBJ1-3; D is uncertain. CDR1 and CDR2 (germline): LNHDA, SQIVND (reference sequence). V lost 9 bases and J 0 bases, leaving 12 bases between the germline ends. CDR3 length: 14 residues. The CDR3 nucleotides are TGTGCCAGCGATGGGCCTTACTCTGGAAACACCATATATTTT. Its protein product is CASDGPYSGNTIYF.

The gene calls are TRBV10-3 and TRBJ1-4, with TRBD1 as a possible D gene (6 bases). CDR3 length equals 13 residues. With 7 bases removed from V and 3 bases from J, the gap between germline ends came to 9 bases. CDR1 and CDR2 (germline): ENHRY, SYGVKD. CDR3 bases: TGTGCCATCAAAGGGACACCTAATGAAAAACTGTTTTTT. Protein: CAIKGTPNEKLFF.

The chain has TRBV3-1 (or the pseudogene TRBV3-2) and TRBJ2-4, with a weak D call TRBD1 (6 bases). Trimming took off 1 base at V and 8 bases at J, with 18 bases between the two ends. The CDR3 is made up of 16 amino acids. CDR1 and CDR2 from the germline V gene are LGHDT and YNNKEL (reference sequence). CDR3 sequence: CASSQAGAEKGYIQYF. Written as DNA, the CDR3 is TGTGCCAGCAGCCAAGCAGGGGCAGAAAAAGGTTACATTCAGTACTTC.

In DNA form, the CDR3 reads TGTGCCAGTAGTATGGGGGACAAGACCTACGAGCAGTACTTC. Translating it yields CASSMGDKTYEQYF. The V gene is TRBV19, the J gene TRBJ2-7; D may be TRBD1 (6 bases). The germline V and J ends were trimmed by 3 bases and 2 bases, with 11 bases remaining between them. The CDR3 runs to 14 residues. Germline V CDR1 and CDR2: LNHDA, SQIVND (reference sequence).

This rearrangement joins TRBV30 to TRBJ1-5; D is perhaps TRBD1 (6 bases). This CDR3 spans 15 amino acids. V gave up 3 bases and J gave up 0 bases, with 12 bases separating them. Germline V CDR1 and CDR2: GTSNPN, SVGIG (reference sequence). As DNA, the CDR3 is TGTGCCTGGAGGGGGGGGCAGAATAGCAATCAGCCCCAGCATTTT. Translating gives CAWRGGQNSNQPQHF. Supplemented by reference TRBV30 and TRBJ1-5, the full variable domain reads SQTIHQWPATLVQPVGSPLSLECTVEGTSNPNLYWYRQAAGRGLQLLFYSVGIGQISSEVPQNLSASRPQDRQFILSSKKLLLSDSGFYLCAWRGGQNSNQPQHFGDGTRLSIL.

The V and J genes are TRBV7-8 and TRBJ2-7; 14 positions agree with TRBD2. CDR1 SGHVS and CDR2 FQNEAQ come from the germline V gene. V lost 0 bases and J lost 3; bases outside the gene matches: 1. The length of the CDR3 is 16 residues. The CDR3 bases are TGTGCCAGCAGCTTAGCGACTAGCGGGAGGGACTACGAGCAGTACTTC. It yields the protein CASSLATSGRDYEQYF.

The chain links TRBV30 to TRBJ2-1; 7 nucleotides align to TRBD2. Germline V gene data show CDR1 as GTSNPN and CDR2 as SVGIG (reference sequence). V was pared by 0 bases and J by 4 bases, with 3 bases of the junction left unmatched. This CDR3 comprises 14 residues. The CDR3 spells CAWSVLASYNEQFF. CDR3 bases: TGTGCCTGGAGTGTACTAGCGTCTTACAATGAGCAGTTCTTC.

The chain couples TRBV30 to TRBJ2-7; TRBD1 agrees at 10 bases. This CDR3 has 14 residues. The germline CDR1 and CDR2 sequences are GTSNPN and SVGIG (reference sequence). The junction had 5 bases not matched to a gene; V was cut back by 4 bases and J by 2 bases. For the CDR3, the DNA is TGTGCCTGGAATACCGGGACAGGGGCCTACGAGCAGTACTTC. It yields the protein CAWNTGTGAYEQYF.

The chain uses TRBV5-1 and TRBJ2-7; 10 bases agree with TRBD2. This CDR3 spans 15 amino acids. With 4 bases clipped from V and 2 bases from J, the junction kept 6 bases outside the gene matches. CDR1 and CDR2 (germline): SGHRS, YFSETQ. The CDR3 sequence: CASSQTSGRAYEQYF. CDR3 DNA: TGCGCCAGCAGCCAGACAAGCGGGAGGGCCTACGAGCAGTACTTC.

The CDR3 nucleotides read TGTGCCAGCAGCCTTAGCGGGGGCGAGCAGTACTTC. This codes for CASSLSGGEQYF. The V and J genes are TRBV5-4 and TRBJ2-7; 9 nucleotides align to TRBD2. Germline CDR1 reads SGHNT; CDR2 reads YYREEE (reference sequence). The CDR3 spans 12 residues. V gave up 4 bases and J gave up 6 bases; unmatched junction bases: 2.